This TCR beta chain stems from a study of early T cells in non-severe SARS-CoV-2 infection. TCRdb reprocessed the 5' RACE reads via MiXCR and lists one record per CDR3 protein. This table has approximately 50,000 distinct CDR3 sequences, about a tenth appearing once. There are a few counts of this clonotype. CDR3 length: 16 amino acids. Germline CDR1 LNHDA, CDR2 SQIVND (reference sequence). The J segment lost 5 bases and the V segment lost 5 bases, leaving 10 bases of the junction unmatched. The TCR was taken from an adult who was a healthcare worker with PCR-confirmed SARS-CoV-2 infection or an uninfected control (not recorded which). Material for sequencing was whole blood. The rearrangement uses TRBV19 and TRBJ2-7; 12 bases agree with TRBD2. The CDR3 DNA sequence: TGTGCCAGTAGTGGGAGACTAGCGGGAGATCGGGACGAGCAGTACTTC. Amino acids: CASSGRLAGDRDEQYF.